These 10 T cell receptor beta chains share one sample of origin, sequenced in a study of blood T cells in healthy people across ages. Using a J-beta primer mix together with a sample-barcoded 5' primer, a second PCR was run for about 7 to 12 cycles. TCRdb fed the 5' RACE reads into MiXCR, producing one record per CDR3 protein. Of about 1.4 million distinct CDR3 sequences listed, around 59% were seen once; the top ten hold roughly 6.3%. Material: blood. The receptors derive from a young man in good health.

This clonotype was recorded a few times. Written as DNA, the CDR3 is TGCAGTGCTAGGATGGACCCGACGGGCACAGATACGCAGTATTTT. It yields the protein CSARMDPTGTDTQYF. The gene calls are TRBV20-1 and TRBJ2-3; D unresolved. Trimming left V 3 bases short and J 1 base short, with 14 bases between. This CDR3 comprises 15 residues. Germline V gene sequence: CDR1 DFQATT, CDR2 SNEGSKA (reference sequence).

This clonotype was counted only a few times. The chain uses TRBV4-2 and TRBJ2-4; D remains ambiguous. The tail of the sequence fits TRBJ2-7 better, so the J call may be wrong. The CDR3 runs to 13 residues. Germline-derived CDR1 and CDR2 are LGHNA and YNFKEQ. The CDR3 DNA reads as TGTGCCAGCAGCCTTTCCCCGGCTGGCGAGCAGTACTTC. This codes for CASSLSPAGEQYF.

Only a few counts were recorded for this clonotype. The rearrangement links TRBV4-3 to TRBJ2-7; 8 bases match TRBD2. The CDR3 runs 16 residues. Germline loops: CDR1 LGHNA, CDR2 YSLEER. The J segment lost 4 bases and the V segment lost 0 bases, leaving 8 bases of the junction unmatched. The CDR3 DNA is TGCGCCAGCAGCCAAGATAAGAGCGGCGGGGGGTACGAGCAGTACTTC. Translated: CASSQDKSGGGYEQYF.

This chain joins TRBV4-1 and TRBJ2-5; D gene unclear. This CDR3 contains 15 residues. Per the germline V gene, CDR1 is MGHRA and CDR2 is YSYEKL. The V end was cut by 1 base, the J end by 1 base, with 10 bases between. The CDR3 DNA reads TGCGCCAGCAGCCAAGGAGTCACCGGCCAAGAGACCCAGTACTTC. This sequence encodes CASSQGVTGQETQYF.

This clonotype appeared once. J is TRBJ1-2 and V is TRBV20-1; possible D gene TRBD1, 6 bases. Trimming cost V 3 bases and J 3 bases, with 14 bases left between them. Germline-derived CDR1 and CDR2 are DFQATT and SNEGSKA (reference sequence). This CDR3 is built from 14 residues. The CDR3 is CSASGDRPYYGYTF. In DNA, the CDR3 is TGCAGTGCTAGCGGAGACAGGCCCTACTATGGCTACACCTTC.

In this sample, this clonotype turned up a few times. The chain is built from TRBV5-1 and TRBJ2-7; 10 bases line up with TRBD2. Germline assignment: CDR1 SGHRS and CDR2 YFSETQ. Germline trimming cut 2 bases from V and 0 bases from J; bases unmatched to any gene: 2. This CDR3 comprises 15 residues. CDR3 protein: CASSFSGRLSYEQYF. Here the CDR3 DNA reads TGCGCCAGCAGCTTTAGCGGGAGGCTCTCCTACGAGCAGTACTTC. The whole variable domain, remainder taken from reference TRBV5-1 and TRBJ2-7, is KAGVTQTPRYLIKTRGQQVTLSCSPISGHRSVSWYQQTPGQGLQFLFEYFSETQRNKGNFPGRFSGRQFSNSRSEMNVSTLELGDSALYLCASSFSGRLSYEQYFGPGTRLTVT.

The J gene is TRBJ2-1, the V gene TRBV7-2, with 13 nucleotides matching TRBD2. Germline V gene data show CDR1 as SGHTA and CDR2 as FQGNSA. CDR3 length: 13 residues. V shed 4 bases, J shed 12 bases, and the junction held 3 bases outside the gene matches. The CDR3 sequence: CASSSTSGGRQFF. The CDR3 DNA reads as TGTGCCAGCAGCTCGACTAGCGGGGGGCGGCAGTTCTTC.

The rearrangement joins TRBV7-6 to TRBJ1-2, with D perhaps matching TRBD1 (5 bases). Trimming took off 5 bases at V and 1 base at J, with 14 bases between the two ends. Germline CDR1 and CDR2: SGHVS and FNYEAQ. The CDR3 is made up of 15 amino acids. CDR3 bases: TGTGCCAGCAGCCCTCATCAGGGATTTAACTATGGCTACACCTTC. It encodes CASSPHQGFNYGYTF.

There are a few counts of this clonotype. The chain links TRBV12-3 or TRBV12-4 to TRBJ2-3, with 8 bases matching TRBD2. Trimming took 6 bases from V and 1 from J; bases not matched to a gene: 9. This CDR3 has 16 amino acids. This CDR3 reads CASSPTLTSGTDTQYF. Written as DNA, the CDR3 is TGTGCCAGCAGCCCGACCTTGACTAGCGGCACAGATACGCAGTATTTT.

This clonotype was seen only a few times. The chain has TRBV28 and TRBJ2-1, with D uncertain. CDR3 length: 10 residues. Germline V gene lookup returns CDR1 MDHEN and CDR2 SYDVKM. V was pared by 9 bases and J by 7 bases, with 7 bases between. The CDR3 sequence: CASQANEQFF. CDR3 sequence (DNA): TGTGCCAGTCAGGCGAATGAGCAGTTCTTC. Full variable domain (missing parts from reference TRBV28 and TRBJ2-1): DVKVTQSSRYLVKRTGEKVFLECVQDMDHENMFWYRQDPGLGLRLIYFSYDVKMKEKGDIPEGYSVSREKKERFSLILESASTNQTSMYLCASQANEQFFGPGTRLTVL.